Following are 18 T cell receptor beta chains from one sample sequenced in a study of cytomegalovirus exposure and HLA in healthy donors (dated 2017 in TCRdb). Libraries came from the immunoSEQ multiplex PCR assay. For the multiplex PCR, a mixture combining 60 forward primers for TCR Vbeta segments and 13 reverse primers for TCR Jbeta segments was used. As stored in TCRdb, this immuneACCESS dataset retains in-frame rearrangements with V and J assigned. A fraction of the clones does not appear; measured against another copy, unresolved V genes explain less than half of the discrepancy, and the remainder lacks a known reason. The sample table shows some 200,000 clones, and about 62% are seen once. Just under 3% of the sample lies in the top ten. The sequenced sample consisted of PBMCs. Receptor source: a man aged 35-49 years in good health and CMV-seronegative.

V and J are TRBV28 and TRBJ2-7; the match to TRBD2 covers 9 bases. There are 13 residues in the CDR3. Germline trimming cut 3 bases from V and 4 bases from J; bases unmatched to any gene: 1. Germline lookup yields CDR1 MDHEN and CDR2 SYDVKM. The CDR3 loop reads CASSLRGGYEQYF. DNA for the CDR3: TGTGCCAGCAGTTTGCGGGGGGGGTACGAGCAGTACTTC.

In this sample, this clone turned up once. One junction end does not reproduce the germline sequence, and a read error may be involved. J is TRBJ2-1 and V is TRBV18; 11 bases are a match to TRBD2. This CDR3 is built from 16 residues. Germline assignment: CDR1 KGHSH and CDR2 LQKENI. CDR3 protein: CASSPLAGAGQGEQFF. The DNA of the CDR3 is TGTGCCAGCTCGCCACTAGCGGGAGCTGGCCAGGGTGAGCAGTTCTTC.

The chain is built from TRBV7-9 and TRBJ2-7, with TRBD1 as a possible D gene (6 bases). Germline V gives CDR1 SEHNR, CDR2 FQNEAQ (reference sequence). Between the trimmed V and J ends, which lost 0 bases and 1 base, there was a span of 10 bases. The CDR3 is 15 amino acids. In DNA form, the CDR3 reads TGTGCCAGCAGCTTAGCGGGGACACTATCCTACGAGCAGTACTTC. It codes for CASSLAGTLSYEQYF. The full variable domain, completed using reference TRBV7-9 and TRBJ2-7, is DTGVSQNPRHKITKRGQNVTFRCDPISEHNRLYWYRQTLGQGPEFLTYFQNEAQLEKSRLLSDRFSAERPKGSFSTLEIQRTEQGDSAMYLCASSLAGTLSYEQYFGPGTRLTVT.

This clone appeared a few times. The DNA of the CDR3 is TGCGCCAGCAGTCCGCGGGACAGATCCTACGAGCAGTACTTC. Translation gives CASSPRDRSYEQYF. V is TRBV23-1 and J is TRBJ2-7, with D tentatively TRBD1 (7 bases). TRBV23-1 has ORF status, its function being uncertain. CDR3 length: 14 residues. V gave up 4 bases and J gave up 1 base, with 11 bases separating them.

This rearrangement joins TRBV2 to TRBJ2-5; 13 bases are shared with TRBD2. The CDR3 runs to 15 residues. The germline V gene has CDR1 SNHLY and CDR2 FYNNEI. The J segment lost 4 bases and the V segment lost 5 bases, leaving 4 bases of the junction unmatched. This CDR3 is CASSRLAGGGETQYF. DNA of the CDR3: TGTGCCAGCAGTCGACTAGCGGGGGGTGGAGAGACCCAGTACTTC.

The chain carries TRBV19 and TRBJ2-7, with D perhaps matching TRBD2 (5 bases). This CDR3 spans 15 amino acids. V lost 3 bases and J lost 5, with 17 bases in between. From germline, CDR1 is LNHDA and CDR2 SQIVND (reference sequence). In nucleotides, the CDR3 is TGTGCCAGTAGTATCCGACTACGTTTAACCCACGAGCAGTACTTC. Protein: CASSIRLRLTHEQYF.

This chain connects TRBV7-9 to TRBJ2-5; 10 bases fit TRBD2. This CDR3 contains 16 residues. Germline lookup yields CDR1 SEHNR and CDR2 FQNEAQ (reference sequence). V lost 1 base, J lost 5 bases, and 7 bases stayed unmatched. The CDR3 DNA reads TGTGCCAGCAGCTTAGATCTAGCGGGAGTTACGGAGACCCAGTACTTC. This translates into CASSLDLAGVTETQYF.

The V call is TRBV30, the J call TRBJ1-6, with 10 bases that match TRBD1. Unmatched junction bases numbered 1, after V lost 2 bases and J lost 6 bases. This CDR3 contains 14 residues. The V gene's germline CDR1 is GTSNPN and CDR2 SVGIG (reference sequence). For the CDR3, the DNA is TGTGCCTGGAGTCGGGACAGGGGTAATTCACCCCTCCACTTT. Its translation: CAWSRDRGNSPLHF.

This clone has only a few counts. The chain links TRBV7-9 to TRBJ2-7; 8 bases align to TRBD1. Losses at the gene ends were 5 bases for V and 2 bases for J; bases not matched to a gene: 11. Germline V CDR1 and CDR2: SEHNR, FQNEAQ (reference sequence). This CDR3 has 16 amino acids. The DNA of the CDR3 is TGTGCCAGCAGCGCGATACAGGGGGGAAGCGCCTACGAGCAGTACTTC. Amino acids: CASSAIQGGSAYEQYF.

This chain connects TRBV5-8 to TRBJ2-5; D may be TRBD2 (5 bases). CDR1 and CDR2 (germline): SGHTS, YDEGEE. V was pared by 1 base and J by 11 bases, with 21 bases between. The CDR3 is made up of 15 amino acids. CDR3 region: CASSLFAGLLGEQYF. The DNA for the CDR3 is TGTGCCAGCAGCTTGTTTGCAGGCTTACTTGGGGAGCAGTACTTC.

The chain joins TRBV11-2 to TRBJ1-4, with D possibly matching TRBD1 (6 bases). The V and J ends lost 5 bases and 4 bases respectively, with 14 bases between them. The CDR3 totals 15 residues. The germline CDR1 and CDR2 sequences are SGHAT and FQNNGV. CDR3 region: CASSPLTGYNEKLFF. DNA for the CDR3: TGTGCCAGCAGCCCCTTGACAGGCTATAATGAAAAACTGTTTTTT.

The chain is built from TRBV7-9 and TRBJ2-7; 8 nucleotides line up with TRBD1. The CDR3 has 14 amino acids. Germline CDR1 and CDR2: SEHNR and FQNEAQ (reference sequence). Trimming removed 1 base from V and 4 bases from J; junction bases left unmatched: 3. The CDR3 DNA reads as TGTGCCAGCAGCTTAGGACAGGGGTTTTACGAGCAGTACTTC. As protein: CASSLGQGFYEQYF. The full variable domain, with the rest looked up from reference TRBV7-9 and TRBJ2-7, is DTGVSQNPRHKITKRGQNVTFRCDPISEHNRLYWYRQTLGQGPEFLTYFQNEAQLEKSRLLSDRFSAERPKGSFSTLEIQRTEQGDSAMYLCASSLGQGFYEQYFGPGTRLTVT.

The chain has TRBV7-9 and TRBJ1-6; D perhaps matches TRBD1 (6 bases). CDR3 length: 17 amino acids. The germline V gene encodes CDR1 SEHNR and CDR2 FQNEAQ (reference sequence). The germline V and J ends were trimmed by 2 bases and 0 bases, with 11 bases remaining between them. CDR3 sequence: CASSLLGASSYNSPLHF. The CDR3 coding sequence is TGTGCCAGCAGCTTATTGGGGGCCAGCTCCTATAATTCACCCCTCCACTTT.

V usage is TRBV28 and J usage is TRBJ2-1; possibly TRBD2 for D (6 bases). Trimming removed 6 bases at V and 7 bases at J, with 13 bases between. Germline V gene data show CDR1 as MDHEN and CDR2 as SYDVKM. The CDR3 length is 13 residues. The CDR3 is CASSTGRGNEQFF. The CDR3 coding sequence is TGTGCCAGCAGCACCGGGCGGGGTAATGAGCAGTTCTTC.

The chain carries TRBV27 and TRBJ1-6; D not certain. The CDR3 runs to 15 residues. V was clipped by 5 bases and J by 8 bases, with 16 bases between them. In germline, CDR1 is MNHEY, CDR2 SMNVEV (reference sequence). In nucleotides, the CDR3 is TGTGCCAGCAGTCTCGTAGCGCGGTCGGATTCACCCCTCCACTTT. This codes for CASSLVARSDSPLHF.

The chain couples TRBV6-6 to TRBJ2-3; D possibly corresponds to TRBD2 (5 bases). This CDR3 is built from 14 residues. V dropped 2 bases and J dropped 2 bases, with 8 bases sitting between them. The germline V gene encodes CDR1 MNHNY and CDR2 SVGAGI (reference sequence). CDR3 protein: CASSYPGITDTQYF. In nucleotides, the CDR3 is TGTGCCAGCAGTTACCCGGGGATCACAGATACGCAGTATTTT.

The CDR3, as DNA: TGTGCCAGTACGGCAGGGGGCAGGTTGGAGACTGAAGCTTTCTTT. Its protein is CASTAGGRLETEAFF. V and J are TRBV19 and TRBJ1-1, with TRBD1 identical over 8 bases. From germline, CDR1 is LNHDA and CDR2 SQIVND (reference sequence). The junction had 12 bases not matched to a gene; V was cut back by 7 bases and J by 5 bases. CDR3 length equals 15 residues.

This clone was picked up a small number of times. This sequence joins TRBV6-5 and TRBJ2-5; 9 nucleotides agree with TRBD2. This CDR3 is built from 15 residues. CDR1 and CDR2 (germline): MNHEY, SVGAGI. V lost 4 bases, J lost 5 bases, and 8 bases stayed unmatched. The CDR3 nucleotides are TGTGCCAGCAGTTCGGAGCGGGGGGCGGGCGAGACCCAGTACTTC. Translating gives CASSSERGAGETQYF.